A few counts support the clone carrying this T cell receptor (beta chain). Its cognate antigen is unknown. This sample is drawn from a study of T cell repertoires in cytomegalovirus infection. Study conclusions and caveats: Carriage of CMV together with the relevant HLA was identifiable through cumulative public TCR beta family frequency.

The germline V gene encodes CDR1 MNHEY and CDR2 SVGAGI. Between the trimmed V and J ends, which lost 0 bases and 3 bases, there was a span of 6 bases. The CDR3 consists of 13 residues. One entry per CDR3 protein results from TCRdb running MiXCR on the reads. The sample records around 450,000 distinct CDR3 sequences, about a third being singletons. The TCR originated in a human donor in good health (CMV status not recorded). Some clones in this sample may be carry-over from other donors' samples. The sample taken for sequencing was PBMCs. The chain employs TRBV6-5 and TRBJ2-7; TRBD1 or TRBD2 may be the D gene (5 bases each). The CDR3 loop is CASSYSGRYEQYF. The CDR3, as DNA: TGTGCCAGCAGTTACTCGGGACGCTACGAGCAGTACTTC.